A selection of T cell receptor beta chains follows, all from one sample in a study of T-cell memory formation after mild COVID-19. TCRdb analysed the 5' RACE reads with MiXCR anew, one entry per CDR3 protein. The sample records about 410,000 distinct CDR3 sequences, about 20% being singletons. Sequenced sample: PBMCs or a T cell subset sorted from them (not recorded which). The receptors stem from a man aged 18 to 30 who had mild COVID-19 (a few samples of this study predate the infection). Cell type and time point are not known. Both conserved end residues are part of each CDR3. Each record gives: D gene, V gene, J gene, clone size, CDR3 protein, CDR3 DNA. A D gene is named only where the DNA matches it firmly. The size of a clone is reported for some rows only, either as once, few or many, or as a class for expanded clones.

D gene: -
V gene: TRBV7-9
J gene: TRBJ2-4
clone size: few
CDR3 protein: CASSFPRNIQYF
CDR3 DNA: TGTGCCAGCAGCTTTCCCCGGAACATTCAGTACTTC

D gene: -
V gene: TRBV18
J gene: TRBJ2-5
clone size: few
CDR3 protein: CASSPTSSGETQYF
CDR3 DNA: TGTGCCAGCTCACCAACTAGTTCTGGAGAGACCCAGTACTTC

D gene: TRBD1
V gene: TRBV24-1
J gene: TRBJ2-1
clone size: -
CDR3 protein: CATRGQVRAEQFF
CDR3 DNA: TGTGCCACCAGGGGACAGGTCAGGGCTGAGCAGTTCTTC

D gene: TRBD1
V gene: TRBV20-1
J gene: TRBJ1-2
clone size: -
CDR3 protein: CSAIEQGGYGYTF
CDR3 DNA: TGCAGTGCCATAGAACAGGGGGGCTATGGCTACACCTTC

D gene: -
V gene: TRBV11-2
J gene: TRBJ1-2
clone size: -
CDR3 protein: CASSDRTYYYGYTF
CDR3 DNA: TGTGCCAGCAGCGACCGGACATACTACTATGGCTACACCTTC

D gene: TRBD2
V gene: TRBV9
J gene: TRBJ2-3
clone size: -
CDR3 protein: CASTLGGAPDTQYF
CDR3 DNA: TGTGCCAGCACCCTCGGGGGGGCTCCAGATACGCAGTATTTT

D gene: -
V gene: TRBV9
J gene: TRBJ1-3
clone size: -
CDR3 protein: CASSPLGQHSGNTIYF
CDR3 DNA: TGTGCCAGCAGCCCCCTGGGACAACACTCTGGAAACACCATATATTTT

D gene: TRBD2
V gene: TRBV20-1
J gene: TRBJ2-7
clone size: -
CDR3 protein: CSASPGGLAREQYF
CDR3 DNA: TGCAGTGCTAGCCCTGGCGGACTAGCTCGCGAGCAGTACTTC

D gene: -
V gene: TRBV12-3/TRBV12-4
J gene: TRBJ2-3
clone size: few
CDR3 protein: CASSRYTITDTQYF
CDR3 DNA: TGTGCCAGCAGTCGTTACACCATCACAGATACGCAGTATTTT

D gene: TRBD1
V gene: TRBV7-2
J gene: TRBJ1-1
clone size: many
CDR3 protein: CASSTRQGEVEAFF
CDR3 DNA: TGTGCCAGCAGCACCAGACAGGGGGAGGTTGAAGCTTTCTTT

D gene: -
V gene: TRBV5-4
J gene: TRBJ2-3
clone size: -
CDR3 protein: CASSPTILKTNTQYF
CDR3 DNA: TGTGCCAGCAGCCCGACCATTCTGAAAACGAATACGCAGTATTTT

D gene: -
V gene: TRBV20-1
J gene: TRBJ2-1
clone size: -
CDR3 protein: CSARRWTGSYNEQFF
CDR3 DNA: TGCAGTGCTAGAAGGTGGACGGGCTCCTACAATGAGCAGTTCTTC

D gene: -
V gene: TRBV20-1
J gene: TRBJ2-7
clone size: few
CDR3 protein: CSARDGVYEQYF
CDR3 DNA: TGCAGTGCTAGAGACGGAGTCTACGAGCAGTACTTC

D gene: -
V gene: TRBV7-2
J gene: TRBJ2-6
clone size: -
CDR3 protein: CASSFSRAGANVLTF
CDR3 DNA: TGTGCCAGCAGCTTCAGCAGGGCTGGGGCCAACGTCCTGACTTTC

D gene: TRBD1
V gene: TRBV6-2/TRBV6-3
J gene: TRBJ1-5
clone size: many
CDR3 protein: CASSSLDRGDNQPQHF
CDR3 DNA: TGTGCCAGCAGTTCCCTGGACAGGGGGGATAATCAGCCCCAGCATTTT

D gene: -
V gene: TRBV2
J gene: TRBJ2-3
clone size: few
CDR3 protein: CASSEFFGGSTDTQYF
CDR3 DNA: TGTGCCAGCAGTGAATTCTTTGGCGGGAGCACAGATACGCAGTATTTT

D gene: TRBD2
V gene: TRBV7-9
J gene: TRBJ2-1
clone size: few
CDR3 protein: CASSPLAGSTYNEQFF
CDR3 DNA: TGTGCCAGCAGCCCTCTAGCGGGATCAACCTACAATGAGCAGTTCTTC

D gene: TRBD2
V gene: TRBV5-1
J gene: TRBJ2-7
clone size: many
CDR3 protein: CASSLEASGLREQYF
CDR3 DNA: TGCGCCAGCAGCTTGGAGGCTAGCGGTCTACGAGAGCAGTACTTC

D gene: TRBD1
V gene: TRBV5-1
J gene: TRBJ2-1
clone size: many
CDR3 protein: CASSFGQGVYNEQFF
CDR3 DNA: TGCGCCAGCAGCTTCGGACAGGGGGTGTACAATGAGCAGTTCTTC

D gene: TRBD2
V gene: TRBV6-5
J gene: TRBJ2-7
clone size: -
CDR3 protein: CASSPETSGGYEQYF
CDR3 DNA: TGTGCCAGCAGTCCTGAGACTAGCGGGGGCTACGAGCAGTACTTC

D gene: -
V gene: TRBV10-3
J gene: TRBJ1-1
clone size: -
CDR3 protein: CAISGRVNTEAFF
CDR3 DNA: TGTGCCATCAGCGGGAGAGTAAACACTGAAGCTTTCTTT

D gene: TRBD1
V gene: TRBV7-6
J gene: TRBJ2-1
clone size: -
CDR3 protein: CASSSRGTGVGNEQFF
CDR3 DNA: TGTGCCAGCAGCTCCCGAGGCACAGGGGTGGGGAATGAGCAGTTCTTC

D gene: -
V gene: TRBV6-5
J gene: TRBJ2-5
clone size: -
CDR3 protein: CASRVISGQEGTQYF
CDR3 DNA: TGTGCCAGCAGGGTAATATCCGGACAGGAGGGGACCCAGTACTTC

D gene: -
V gene: TRBV29-1
J gene: TRBJ2-7
clone size: few
CDR3 protein: CSVLIGSYEQYF
CDR3 DNA: TGCAGCGTTCTTATAGGGTCTTACGAGCAGTACTTC

D gene: TRBD1
V gene: TRBV29-1
J gene: TRBJ1-5
clone size: -
CDR3 protein: CSVEDLGGTANPYSNQPQHF
CDR3 DNA: TGCAGCGTTGAAGATCTAGGTGGGACAGCCAACCCTTATAGCAATCAGCCCCAGCATTTT

D gene: -
V gene: TRBV4-1
J gene: TRBJ2-3
clone size: many
CDR3 protein: CASSQGARDTDTQYF
CDR3 DNA: TGCGCCAGCAGCCAGGGGGCCAGGGATACAGATACGCAGTATTTT

D gene: TRBD2
V gene: TRBV4-3
J gene: TRBJ2-3
clone size: -
CDR3 protein: CASSPLAGGRMDTQYF
CDR3 DNA: TGCGCCAGCAGTCCCTTAGCGGGGGGGCGTATGGATACGCAGTATTTT

D gene: -
V gene: TRBV20-1
J gene: TRBJ2-5
clone size: few
CDR3 protein: CSALEGGGMRETQYF
CDR3 DNA: TGCAGTGCCCTTGAGGGAGGGGGCATGAGGGAGACCCAGTACTTC

D gene: -
V gene: TRBV6-1
J gene: TRBJ1-2
clone size: few
CDR3 protein: CAMFGDNYGYTF
CDR3 DNA: TGTGCCATGTTTGGAGATAACTATGGCTACACCTTC

D gene: TRBD2
V gene: TRBV28
J gene: TRBJ2-3
clone size: -
CDR3 protein: CASSRLGGTDTQYF
CDR3 DNA: TGTGCCAGCAGCCGCCTGGGGGGGACAGATACGCAGTATTTT

D gene: -
V gene: TRBV20-1
J gene: TRBJ1-2
clone size: -
CDR3 protein: CSARSWGYTF
CDR3 DNA: TGCAGTGCTAGGTCATGGGGCTACACCTTC

D gene: -
V gene: TRBV27
J gene: TRBJ1-2
clone size: -
CDR3 protein: CASGRTNYGYTF
CDR3 DNA: TGTGCCAGCGGAAGGACTAACTATGGCTACACCTTC

D gene: TRBD1
V gene: TRBV6-5
J gene: TRBJ1-2
clone size: -
CDR3 protein: CASSPTPPGTANYGYTF
CDR3 DNA: TGTGCCAGCAGTCCTACCCCCCCCGGGACAGCTAACTATGGCTACACCTTC

D gene: -
V gene: TRBV20-1
J gene: TRBJ2-3
clone size: few
CDR3 protein: CSARAIRGWSADTQYF
CDR3 DNA: TGCAGTGCTAGAGCGATACGGGGTTGGTCCGCAGATACGCAGTATTTT

D gene: -
V gene: TRBV4-3
J gene: TRBJ1-1
clone size: few
CDR3 protein: CASSRDRGVNTEAFF
CDR3 DNA: TGCGCCAGCAGCCGGGACCGGGGGGTGAACACTGAAGCTTTCTTT

D gene: -
V gene: TRBV6-2/TRBV6-3
J gene: TRBJ2-2
clone size: many
CDR3 protein: CASSYPPSELFF
CDR3 DNA: TGTGCCAGCAGTTACCCCCCGTCGGAGCTGTTTTTT

D gene: TRBD1
V gene: TRBV28
J gene: TRBJ1-1
clone size: few
CDR3 protein: CASSLGGDSEEAFF
CDR3 DNA: TGTGCCAGCAGTTTAGGCGGGGACAGCGAGGAAGCTTTCTTT

D gene: TRBD1
V gene: TRBV6-2/TRBV6-3
J gene: TRBJ2-7
clone size: -
CDR3 protein: CASSYTGVYEQYF
CDR3 DNA: TGTGCCAGCAGTTATACAGGGGTCTACGAGCAGTACTTC

D gene: -
V gene: TRBV7-9
J gene: TRBJ2-4
clone size: -
CDR3 protein: CASSDTGLAKNIQYF
CDR3 DNA: TGTGCCAGCAGCGATACAGGGTTAGCCAAAAACATTCAGTACTTC

D gene: -
V gene: TRBV6-6
J gene: TRBJ1-5
clone size: few
CDR3 protein: CASSIPGYGQPQHF
CDR3 DNA: TGTGCCAGCAGCATACCAGGGTACGGTCAGCCCCAGCATTTT

D gene: -
V gene: TRBV20-1
J gene: TRBJ1-1
clone size: few
CDR3 protein: CSARQGTRNTEAFF
CDR3 DNA: TGCAGTGCTAGACAGGGTACGAGGAACACTGAAGCTTTCTTT

D gene: -
V gene: TRBV5-4
J gene: TRBJ1-6
clone size: -
CDR3 protein: CASSPRATDNSPLHF
CDR3 DNA: TGTGCCAGCAGCCCCAGGGCTACCGATAATTCACCCCTCCACTTT

D gene: TRBD2
V gene: TRBV11-2
J gene: TRBJ2-1
clone size: many
CDR3 protein: CASSLTPGLGWYNEQFF
CDR3 DNA: TGTGCCAGCAGCCTGACCCCGGGACTAGGGTGGTACAATGAGCAGTTCTTC

D gene: TRBD1
V gene: TRBV12-5
J gene: TRBJ1-2
clone size: -
CDR3 protein: CASGLPGQGASNYGYTF
CDR3 DNA: TGTGCTAGTGGTTTACCGGGACAGGGGGCTTCTAACTATGGCTACACCTTC

D gene: -
V gene: TRBV29-1
J gene: TRBJ1-1
clone size: -
CDR3 protein: CSVRPGNTEAFF
CDR3 DNA: TGCAGCGTACGGCCTGGGAACACTGAAGCTTTCTTT

D gene: TRBD1
V gene: TRBV6-1
J gene: TRBJ1-5
clone size: once
CDR3 protein: CASTRTGLRGNQPQHF
CDR3 DNA: TGTGCCAGCACTAGGACGGGCCTCAGGGGGAATCAGCCCCAGCATTTT

D gene: -
V gene: TRBV4-1
J gene: TRBJ1-2
clone size: few
CDR3 protein: CASSDPGDLYGYTF
CDR3 DNA: TGCGCCAGCTCAGATCCGGGGGACCTCTATGGCTACACCTTC

D gene: -
V gene: TRBV4-1
J gene: TRBJ2-1
clone size: -
CDR3 protein: CASSHWRGDNEQFF
CDR3 DNA: TGCGCCAGCAGCCATTGGAGGGGGGACAATGAGCAGTTCTTC

D gene: TRBD1
V gene: TRBV6-2/TRBV6-3
J gene: TRBJ1-5
clone size: few
CDR3 protein: CASRPWTGDSNQPQHF
CDR3 DNA: TGTGCCAGCAGACCTTGGACAGGGGACAGCAATCAGCCCCAGCATTTT

D gene: TRBD1
V gene: TRBV5-1
J gene: TRBJ2-7
clone size: few
CDR3 protein: CASSLALPGQGYYEQYF
CDR3 DNA: TGCGCCAGCAGCTTGGCACTTCCGGGACAGGGATATTACGAGCAGTACTTC

D gene: -
V gene: TRBV4-3
J gene: TRBJ2-1
clone size: few
CDR3 protein: CASSQDGLEQFF
CDR3 DNA: TGCGCCAGCAGCCAAGATGGTCTTGAGCAGTTCTTC

D gene: TRBD1
V gene: TRBV24-1
J gene: TRBJ2-1
clone size: few
CDR3 protein: CATSDPTGSEFHEQFF
CDR3 DNA: TGTGCCACCAGTGACCCGACAGGGTCGGAATTCCATGAGCAGTTCTTC

D gene: -
V gene: TRBV7-9
J gene: TRBJ2-3
clone size: few
CDR3 protein: CASSSAASRGTDTQYF
CDR3 DNA: TGTGCCAGCAGCTCAGCCGCGAGTCGGGGCACAGATACGCAGTATTTT

D gene: TRBD1
V gene: TRBV7-9
J gene: TRBJ2-5
clone size: -
CDR3 protein: CASSLLTGQSETQYF
CDR3 DNA: TGTGCCAGCAGCTTACTTACGGGACAGTCAGAGACCCAGTACTTC

D gene: -
V gene: TRBV7-9
J gene: TRBJ2-5
clone size: -
CDR3 protein: CASSSTVTPAKTQYF
CDR3 DNA: TGTGCCAGCAGCTCCACCGTGACCCCAGCGAAGACCCAGTACTTC

D gene: -
V gene: TRBV11-2
J gene: TRBJ2-5
clone size: few
CDR3 protein: CASSRLAVGETQYF
CDR3 DNA: TGTGCCAGCAGCAGACTTGCGGTGGGGGAGACCCAGTACTTC

D gene: -
V gene: TRBV7-7
J gene: TRBJ2-1
clone size: -
CDR3 protein: CASSPRAGAEGEQFF
CDR3 DNA: TGTGCTAGCAGCCCCAGGGCGGGGGCCGAGGGTGAGCAGTTCTTC

D gene: -
V gene: TRBV7-2
J gene: TRBJ2-7
clone size: many
CDR3 protein: CASSLVRSSYEQYF
CDR3 DNA: TGTGCCAGCAGCTTAGTAAGGAGCTCCTACGAGCAGTACTTC

D gene: TRBD1
V gene: TRBV7-2
J gene: TRBJ2-6
clone size: -
CDR3 protein: CASSPGQVLFSGANVLTF
CDR3 DNA: TGTGCCAGCAGCCCAGGACAGGTCCTCTTCTCTGGGGCCAACGTCCTGACTTTC